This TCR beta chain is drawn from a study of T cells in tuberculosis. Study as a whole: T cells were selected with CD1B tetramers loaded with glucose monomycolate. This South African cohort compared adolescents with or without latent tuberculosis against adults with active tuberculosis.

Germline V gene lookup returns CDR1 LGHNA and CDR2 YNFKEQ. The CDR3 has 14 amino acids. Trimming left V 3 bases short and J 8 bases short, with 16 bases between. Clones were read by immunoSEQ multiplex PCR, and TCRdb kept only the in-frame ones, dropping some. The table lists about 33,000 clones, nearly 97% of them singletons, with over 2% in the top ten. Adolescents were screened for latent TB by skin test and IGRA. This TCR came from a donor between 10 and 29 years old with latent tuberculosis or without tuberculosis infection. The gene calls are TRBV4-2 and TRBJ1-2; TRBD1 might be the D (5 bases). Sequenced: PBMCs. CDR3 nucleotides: TGTGCCAGCAGCCAGGGAGGGGTGTTCGACGGCTACACCTTC. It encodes CASSQGGVFDGYTF.